This T cell receptor beta chain came from a study of early stage breast cancer tumors. The CDR3 is 17 residues long. The V gene end was trimmed by 2 bases and the J gene end by 4 bases; junction bases not matched to a gene: 9. Germline CDR1 reads MDHEN; CDR2 reads SYDVKM. Profiling relied on immunoSEQ multiplex PCR, and the TCRdb table lists in-frame clones only, not all of them. The data contain more than 55,000 clones, around 80% of them singletons. This sequence was found in a person aged 40 to 50 with breast cancer. Input material: blood. The J gene is TRBJ2-5, the V gene TRBV28; 11 bases are shared with TRBD1. The CDR3 DNA reads as TGTGCCAGCAGTTTAGGGGGACAGGGGGTGTGGGGAGAGACCCAGTACTTC. Its protein is CASSLGGQGVWGETQYF.